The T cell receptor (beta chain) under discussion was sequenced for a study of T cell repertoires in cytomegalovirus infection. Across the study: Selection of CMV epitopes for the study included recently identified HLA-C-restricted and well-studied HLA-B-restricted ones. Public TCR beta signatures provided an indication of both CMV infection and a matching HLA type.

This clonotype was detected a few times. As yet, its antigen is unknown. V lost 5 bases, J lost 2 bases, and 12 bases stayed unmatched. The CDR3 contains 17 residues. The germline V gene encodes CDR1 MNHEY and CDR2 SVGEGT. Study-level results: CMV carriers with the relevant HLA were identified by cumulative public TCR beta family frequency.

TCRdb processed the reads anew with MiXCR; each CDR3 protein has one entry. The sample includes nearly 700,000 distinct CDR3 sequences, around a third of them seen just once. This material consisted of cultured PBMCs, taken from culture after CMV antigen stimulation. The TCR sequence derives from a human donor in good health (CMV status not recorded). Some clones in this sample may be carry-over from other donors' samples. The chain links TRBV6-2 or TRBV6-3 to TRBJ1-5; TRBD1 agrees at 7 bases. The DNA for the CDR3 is TGTGCCAGCAGTCGCCCTCAGGGGGAACTTCGCAATCAGCCCCAGCATTTT. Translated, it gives CASSRPQGELRNQPQHF.